This T cell receptor beta chain is from a study of CD8+ T cells in alopecia areata. In regard to this clone: Its antigen is currently unknown. This clone may be a read error of a much larger clone one base away.

After isolation, RNA underwent reverse transcription to generate cDNA as the sequencing template. Sequencing used immunoSEQ multiplex PCR; TCRdb keeps in-frame clones, though not all of them. The sample includes roughly 180,000 clones, about half of them seen just once. V lost 5 bases and J 3 bases, leaving 11 bases between the germline ends. The CDR3 is 13 amino acids. Germline V gene data show CDR1 as PRHDT and CDR2 as FYEKMQ (reference sequence). Study-level points and caveats: Alopecia totalis/universalis scalp especially showed more expanded CD8+ clones than normal scalp.

Treatment specified: oral pan-JAK inhibitor, 5-10 mg twice daily. The receptor was derived from a human donor with alopecia areata. This chain connects TRBV13 to TRBJ2-7, with D tentatively TRBD1 or TRBD2 (5 bases each). The sequencing here drew on CD8+ T cells sorted from blood, taken around week 54, from a patient treated with tofacitinib. In nucleotides, the CDR3 is TGTGCCAGCAGCCCGGGACCGGACTACGAGCAGTACTTC. This sequence encodes CASSPGPDYEQYF.